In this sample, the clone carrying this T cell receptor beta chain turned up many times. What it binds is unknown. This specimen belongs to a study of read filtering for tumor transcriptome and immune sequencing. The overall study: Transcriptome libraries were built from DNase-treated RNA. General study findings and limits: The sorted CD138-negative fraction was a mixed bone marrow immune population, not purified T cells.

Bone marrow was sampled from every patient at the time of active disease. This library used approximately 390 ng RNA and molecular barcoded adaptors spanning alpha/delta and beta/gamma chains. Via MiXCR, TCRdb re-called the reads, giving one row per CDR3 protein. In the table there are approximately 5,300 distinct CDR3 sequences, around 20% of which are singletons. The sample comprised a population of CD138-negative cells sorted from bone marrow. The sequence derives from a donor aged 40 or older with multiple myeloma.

In DNA, the CDR3 is TGTGCCAGCAGTTTAAACAGGGTACTAGAGACCCAGTACTTC. This encodes CASSLNRVLETQYF. This sequence joins TRBV6-1 and TRBJ2-5, with D possibly TRBD1 on 6 matching bases. This CDR3 spans 14 amino acids. V gave up 5 bases and J gave up 4 bases, with 14 bases separating them. Germline V gene lookup returns CDR1 MNHNS and CDR2 SASEGT.